This entry lists 7 T cell receptor delta chains sequenced from one sample in a study of gamma-delta chains in newborns, infants, children. TCRdb applied CATT to the reads for clone calling. This sample has under 13,000 delta-chain clones; 3.5% occur once, and the top ten carry over 7%. What was sequenced was blood. These receptors originate from a child who was a newborn, infant or young child, either healthy, febrile or measles-vaccinated (not recorded which).

The sample holds a few counts of this clone. The junction and the germline gene differ at one end; a read error may be behind it. The chain recombines TRDV2 with TRDJ1; 11 bases are shared with TRDD3. Germline assignment: CDR1 GEAIGNYY and CDR2 EKD. This CDR3 is built from 14 residues. CDR3 protein: CACDALGDTDKPIF. For the CDR3, the DNA is TGTGCCTGTGACGCCCTGGGGGATACCGATAAACCCATCTTT.

The rearrangement uses TRDV1 and TRDJ1; D might be TRDD3 (5 bases). This CDR3 has 24 residues. In germline, CDR1 is TSWWSYY, CDR2 QGS. V lost 0 bases and J 3 bases, leaving 38 bases between the germline ends. The CDR3 nucleotides are TGTGCTCTTGGGGAACTCCCAGGACCACTCATAACTACCTCCCTGGGTATTTGGGCCGATAAACTCATCTTT. Protein: CALGELPGPLITTSLGIWADKLIF.

This clone counts as medium-sized. The rearrangement uses TRDV2 and TRDJ3, with 8 bases matching TRDD3. V trimming: 7 bases; J trimming: 0 bases; junction bases outside the gene matches: 13. In germline, CDR1 is GEAIGNYY, CDR2 EKD. CDR3 size: 19 residues. CDR3 coding DNA: TGTGCCTGCATCGAACTGGGGGCCTCTAGCTCCTGGGACACCCGACAGATGTTTTTC. This sequence encodes CACIELGASSSWDTRQMFF.

The chain uses TRDV1 and TRDJ1; 8 positions match TRDD3. The CDR3 extends over 18 amino acids. Per the germline V gene, CDR1 is TSWWSYY and CDR2 is QGS. The trim removed 0 bases at V and 3 bases at J, leaving 12 bases unmatched. For the CDR3, the DNA is TGTGCTCTTGGGGAACTTCCTCCCATACTGGGGGGTCCCGATAAACTCATCTTT. Translation: CALGELPPILGGPDKLIF.

The V and J genes are TRDV3 and TRDJ1, with D perhaps TRDD3 (6 bases). CDR3 size: 16 residues. V was clipped by 1 base and J by 1 base, with 19 bases between them. Germline CDR1 is TVYSNPD and CDR2 is GDNSRS (reference sequence). The chain's CDR3 is CAFISPGTGRTDKLIF. The CDR3 coding sequence is TGTGCCTTTATAAGCCCTGGGACTGGGCGCACCGATAAACTCATCTTT. The full variable domain, its missing parts supplied by reference TRDV3 and TRDJ1, is CDKVTQSSPDQTVASGSEVVLLCTYDTVYSNPDLFWYRIRPDYSFQFVFYGDNSRSEGADFTQGRFSVKHILTQKAFHLVISPVRTEDSATYYCAFISPGTGRTDKLIFGKGTRVTVEP.

Within the sample, this clone is medium-sized. At the DNA level, this CDR3 is encoded by other sequences in the same sample as well. The CDR3 DNA sequence: TGTGCCTGTGACACCGTCGGCGGGGGCCGGAATAAACTCATCTTT. This codes for CACDTVGGGRNKLIF. This sequence joins TRDV2 and TRDJ1; D is perhaps TRDD3 (5 bases). This CDR3 is built from 15 residues. CDR1 and CDR2 (germline): GEAIGNYY, EKD. The V end lost 0 bases, the J end lost 6 bases, and 16 bases lay between the germline ends.

This clone is medium-sized. The rearrangement joins TRDV3 to TRDJ1; 10 nucleotides line up with TRDD3. Trimming took 3 bases from V and 2 from J; bases not matched to a gene: 15. The CDR3 contains 17 residues. Germline CDR1 TVYSNPD, CDR2 GDNSRS (reference sequence). CDR3 nucleotides: TGTGCCTTCCCCTGGGGGGGATACGCTGGTGTGACCGATAAACTCATCTTT. Translated: CAFPWGGYAGVTDKLIF.